This is a list of T cell receptor beta chains from one sample in a study of blood T cell repertoires in COVID-19. Produced via immunoSEQ multiplex PCR; TCRdb's table is partial and in-frame only. The sample has 140,000 to 150,000 clones, approximately 84% seen once; the top ten hold approximately 4.6%. Sequencing was carried out using peripheral blood. The receptors stem from a human donor in a cohort sampled during active COVID-19. The CDR3 runs from the conserved cysteine through the conserved F or W.

J: TRBJ1-5; V: TRBV21-1; CDR3: CASSNETGGEDQPQHF
J: TRBJ2-1; V: TRBV7-9; CDR3: CASSLGGTSGYNEQFF
J: TRBJ2-3; V: TRBV5-1; CDR3: CASSASGTDTDTQYF
J: TRBJ2-5; V: TRBV5-4; CDR3: CASSLRDRVPETQYF
J: TRBJ1-1; V: TRBV12-5; CDR3: CASGLRQGETEAFF
J: TRBJ2-1; V: TRBV5-1; CDR3: CASSLGLADFSSYNEQFF
J: TRBJ1-4; V: TRBV7-3; CDR3: CASSKTGGANEKLFF
J: TRBJ1-5; V: TRBV6-5; CDR3: CASSQQGWGQPQHF
J: TRBJ1-4; V: TRBV18; CDR3: CASSRTATNEKLFF
J: TRBJ1-2; V: TRBV28; CDR3: CASSLDNNYGYTF
J: TRBJ1-2; V: TRBV3-1/TRBV3-2; CDR3: CASSSRVKKTGSEYGYTF
J: TRBJ2-7; V: TRBV18; CDR3: CASSPGQGGSYEQYF
J: TRBJ1-6; V: TRBV19; CDR3: CASSILPGSPLHF
J: TRBJ2-1; V: TRBV11-2; CDR3: CASSMVGVRREQFF
J: TRBJ2-6; V: TRBV30; CDR3: CAWNKQGLRSGANVLTF
J: TRBJ2-7; V: TRBV6-2/TRBV6-3; CDR3: CASSSGHSSYEQYF
J: TRBJ2-3; V: TRBV6-5; CDR3: CASSSTSGNTDTQYF
J: TRBJ2-1; V: TRBV5-1; CDR3: CASSLDRLNEQFF
J: TRBJ1-2; V: TRBV11-2; CDR3: CASSPSANYGYTF
J: TRBJ2-4; V: TRBV13; CDR3: CASSSFRGTGALAKNIQYF
J: TRBJ2-3; V: TRBV6-1; CDR3: CASSVAGGPVDTQYF
J: TRBJ2-1; V: TRBV30; CDR3: CGLGRYNEQFF
J: TRBJ1-1; V: TRBV6-5; CDR3: CASTPWDRENTEAFF
J: TRBJ1-2; V: TRBV30; CDR3: CAWSVTGGGYTF
J: TRBJ1-2; V: TRBV7-2; CDR3: CASSPQRGGYTF
J: TRBJ1-5; V: TRBV6-5; CDR3: CATSVQDGQPQHF
J: TRBJ2-3; V: TRBV9; CDR3: CASSSGLAGSTDTQYF
J: TRBJ2-3; V: TRBV7-3; CDR3: CASSLRGGSTDTQYF
J: TRBJ2-7; V: TRBV7-9; CDR3: CASSRDIYEQYF
J: TRBJ1-6; V: TRBV2; CDR3: CATELSQNSPLHF
J: TRBJ2-2; V: TRBV27; CDR3: CASSSPGHHTGELFF
J: TRBJ2-5; V: TRBV5-1; CDR3: CASAKTSGAQETQYF
J: TRBJ2-1; V: TRBV7-2; CDR3: CASSLVLGGGGANNEQFF
J: TRBJ1-1; V: TRBV5-1; CDR3: CASSLVGQAYTEAFF
J: TRBJ2-1; V: TRBV30; CDR3: CAWSVTSGSNPIF
J: TRBJ1-6; V: TRBV13; CDR3: CASSLQGAGYSPLHF
J: TRBJ1-4; V: TRBV18; CDR3: CASSPLGTGGEKLFF
J: TRBJ1-3; V: TRBV12-3/TRBV12-4; CDR3: CAIRGDTIYF
J: TRBJ1-1; V: TRBV9; CDR3: CASSVAGTGEAFF
J: TRBJ1-2; V: TRBV6-1; CDR3: CASSEAITGGAGYTF
J: TRBJ2-2; V: TRBV7-9; CDR3: CASSLEAQGLNTGELFF
J: TRBJ2-5; V: TRBV5-1; CDR3: CASSFGLVSAGGTETQYF
J: TRBJ1-2; V: TRBV7-6; CDR3: CASSSRGGFDYTF
J: TRBJ1-5; V: TRBV30; CDR3: CAWSLGTGNQPQHF
J: TRBJ2-3; V: TRBV4-2; CDR3: CASSQDELAGDTQYF
J: TRBJ1-2; V: TRBV4-2; CDR3: CASSQDGGSVISRFF
J: TRBJ1-2; V: TRBV19; CDR3: CASSTQSGTGDGYTF
J: TRBJ2-5; V: TRBV11-2; CDR3: CASSLATGTGGRETQYF